The sequence of this T cell receptor (beta chain) was determined in a study of T cells in Graves' hyperthyroidism and ophthalmopathy. Whole-study findings and limits: Ophthalmopathy was model-predicted a median approximately 6.9 months pre-onset. In the blood, most expanded thyroid clonotypes above 0.001 appeared as well.

Exclusion of a patient resulted from uncontrolled infection, other autoimmune disease, pregnancy or lactation. The CDR3 loop spans 14 amino acids. CDR1 SGHTA and CDR2 FQGNSA come from the germline V gene. The V gene lost 6 bases and the J gene lost 6 bases, with 15 bases spanning the gap. This clonotype was found many times. The antigen is unknown. RNA transcripts were the template for amplifying TCR beta CDR3 regions. The primer set for the first-round RT-PCR of the TCR CDR3 was HTBI. In TCRdb, the multiplex PCR reads were re-called with MiXCR into one record per CDR3 protein. The sample records some 760,000 distinct CDR3 sequences, 11% to 15% being singletons.

Sequencing was performed on blood. This receptor was taken from a woman aged 18-29 years with Graves' hyperthyroidism. This chain uses TRBV7-2 with TRBJ1-5; no reliable D call. Here the CDR3 DNA reads TGTGCCAGCAGTCTAGCAGGTGTATCTCAGCCCCAGCATTTT. Residues: CASSLAGVSQPQHF.